This T cell receptor (beta chain) was found in a study of blood T cell repertoires in COVID-19. About the study: Specimens from acute and convalescent COVID-19 originated in the United States, Italy and Spain. PBMCs, B-cell-depleted T cells, or T cells provided the cDNA or gDNA that made up the material.

Under the authors' procedure: The assay estimated nucleated cells by amplifying reference gene primers. The method was immunoSEQ multiplex PCR; TCRdb's version includes in-frame clones alone and lacks a portion of them. V, J and clone size are taken as reported in that table, and D and trimming were inferred from the DNA itself. Altogether some 300,000 clones are present, roughly 91% being singletons, with the ten largest covering about 9.4%. Recovery among Cohort 3 donors was established by two negative PCRs, clearance, or symptom resolution. Sequencing input: PBMCs or T cells enriched from blood (not recorded which). The sequence was obtained from a woman in her 30s who had recovered from COVID-19.

CDR3 region: CASSGSRGTDTQYF. The CDR3 DNA follows: TGTGCCAGCTCAGGATCTCGGGGTACAGATACGCAGTATTTT. The chain carries TRBV18 and TRBJ2-3, with a possible D match to TRBD2 (5 bases). Germline V gene data show CDR1 as KGHSH and CDR2 as LQKENI. V lost 5 bases, J lost 3 bases, and 12 bases lay in between. This CDR3 is built from 14 residues.